The TCR beta chain described here comes from a study of T cells in Graves' hyperthyroidism and ophthalmopathy. RNA transcripts served as the template for amplifying TCR beta CDR3 regions. The HTBI primer set drove a first-round RT-PCR of the TCR CDR3. Each CDR3 protein is one row after TCRdb ran MiXCR on the multiplex PCR reads. This sample has hundreds of thousands of distinct CDR3 sequences, with roughly 15% found just once. CDR3 length: 16 amino acids. The ends were cut back, 2 bases at V and 0 bases at J, with 8 bases in the middle. Germline CDR1 reads SGHNT; CDR2 reads YENEEA. This clonotype was counted ten times or more.

The rearrangement uses TRBV11-3 and TRBJ1-6, with D uncertain. The TCR originated in a woman between 50 and 59 years old with Graves' ophthalmopathy. Sequenced material: blood. CDR3 DNA: TGTGCCAGCAGCTTAATCAGGAGCTCCTATAATTCACCCCTCCACTTT. This gives the protein CASSLIRSSYNSPLHF.